This TCR beta chain was captured in a study of T cell repertoires in cytomegalovirus infection. Study background: It was the public TCR beta signatures that indicated both CMV infection and matching HLA type.

This clonotype was observed a few times. Its target is unknown. TCRdb processed the reads anew with MiXCR; each CDR3 protein has one entry. The data show about 900,000 distinct CDR3 sequences, with about a third seen just once and 10% to 15% held by the top ten. Study findings and constraints: Identification of carriers of CMV plus the relevant HLA was achieved through cumulative public TCR beta family frequency. Dominant in the ex vivo response were TCR beta clonotypes restricted by HLA-C and specific for CMV.

The sample was cultured CD8+ T cells from PBMCs, taken from culture after CMV antigen stimulation. The TCR originated in a human donor in good health (CMV status not recorded). Some clones in this sample may be carry-over from other donors' samples.

CDR3 sequence reads: CASSLARGEVVYGYTF. Written as DNA, the CDR3 is TGTGCCAGCAGCTTAGCGCGAGGGGAGGTAGTCTATGGCTACACCTTC. V is TRBV7-9 and J is TRBJ1-2; weak D call: TRBD1 (5 bases). The germline gives CDR1 SEHNR, CDR2 FQNEAQ (reference sequence). The CDR3 consists of 16 residues. V was cut by 0 bases and J by 4 bases, with 15 bases left in between.